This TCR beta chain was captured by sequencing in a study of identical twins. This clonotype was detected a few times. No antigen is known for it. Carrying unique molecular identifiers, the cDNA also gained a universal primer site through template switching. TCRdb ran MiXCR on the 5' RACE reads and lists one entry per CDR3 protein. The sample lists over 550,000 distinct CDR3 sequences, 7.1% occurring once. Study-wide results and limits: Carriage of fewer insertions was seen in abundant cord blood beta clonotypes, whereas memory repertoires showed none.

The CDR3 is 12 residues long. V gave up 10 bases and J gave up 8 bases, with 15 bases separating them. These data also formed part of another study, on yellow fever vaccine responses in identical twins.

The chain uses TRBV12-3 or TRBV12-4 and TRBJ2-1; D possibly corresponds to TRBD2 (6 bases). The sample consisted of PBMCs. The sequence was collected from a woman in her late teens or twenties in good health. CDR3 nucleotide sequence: TGTGCCACCCTTGCCCGGGACTATGAGCAGTTCTTC. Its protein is CATLARDYEQFF.